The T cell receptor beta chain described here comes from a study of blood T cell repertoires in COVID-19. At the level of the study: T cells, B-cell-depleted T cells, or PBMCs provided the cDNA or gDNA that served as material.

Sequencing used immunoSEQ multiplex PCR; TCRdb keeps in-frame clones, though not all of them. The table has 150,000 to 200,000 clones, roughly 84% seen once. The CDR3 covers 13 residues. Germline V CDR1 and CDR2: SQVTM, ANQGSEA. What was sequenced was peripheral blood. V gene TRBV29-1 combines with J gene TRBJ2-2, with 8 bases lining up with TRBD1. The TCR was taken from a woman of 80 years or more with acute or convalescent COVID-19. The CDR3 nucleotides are TGCAGTGTCGTGGCAGGGGGCAGCGGGGAGCTGTTTTTT. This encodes CSVVAGGSGELFF.